These T cell receptor beta chains were read from a single sample in a study of T-cell reconstitution after alpha-beta-depleted transplantation in children. TCRdb redid the calling of the PCR reads with MiXCR, one entry per CDR3 protein. The sample comprises about 110,000 distinct CDR3 sequences, approximately 6.4% of which are singletons, and approximately 25% rests with the top ten. Sequenced here: PBMCs, mostly from graft donor cells, sampled 360 days after TCRalphabeta/CD19-depleted stem cell transplant. All receptors derive from a male patient aged 2 to 10 who had a stem cell transplant for acute lymphoblastic leukemia, so the T cells may come from the graft donor. Each CDR3 is given with its conserved first and last residue. Each record gives: D gene, V gene, clone size, J gene, CDR3 protein, CDR3 DNA. D genes are given only for firm matches. Not every row has a clone size; where given, it reads once, few, many or a size class.

TRBD2	TRBV28	many	TRBJ2-7	CASSFRGGRGYYEQYF	TGTGCCAGCAGTTTCCGGGGTGGGAGGGGATACTACGAGCAGTACTTC
TRBD2	TRBV4-3	many	TRBJ2-7	CASSQGIAGDPSYEQYF	TGCGCCAGCAGCCAAGGAATAGCGGGGGACCCCTCCTACGAGCAGTACTTC
.	TRBV9	many	TRBJ2-2	CASSERRTGELFF	TGTGCCAGCAGCGAACGGAGGACCGGGGAGCTGTTTTTT
.	TRBV11-2	few	TRBJ2-2	CASSFPGGLRSNTGELFF	TGTGCCAGCAGCTTCCCGGGGGGCCTCAGGTCGAACACCGGGGAGCTGTTTTTT
.	TRBV5-6	few	TRBJ2-1	CASSLGQGSVRQFF	TGTGCCAGCAGCTTGGGGCAGGGGTCAGTGCGGCAGTTCTTC
TRBD1	TRBV4-1	.	TRBJ2-1	CASSPEGQGYNEQFF	TGCGCCAGCAGCCCAGAGGGACAGGGGTACAATGAGCAGTTCTTC
.	TRBV5-6	few	TRBJ1-5	CASSLGGVRPQHF	TGTGCCAGCAGCCTGGGGGGGGTTCGGCCCCAGCATTTT
.	TRBV7-3	many	TRBJ2-3	CASSPGGLYTDTQYF	TGTGCCAGCAGCCCAGGGGGACTCTACACAGATACGCAGTATTTT
TRBD2	TRBV5-8	many	TRBJ2-3	CASSGLAGYTDTQYF	TGTGCCAGCAGCGGTCTAGCGGGGTACACAGATACGCAGTATTTT
TRBD2	TRBV4-3	.	TRBJ2-7	CASSQKVFGASGSYEQYF	TGCGCCAGCAGCCAAAAAGTCTTCGGGGCTAGCGGGAGCTACGAGCAGTACTTC
.	TRBV9	many	TRBJ2-2	CASSPRGLNTGELFF	TGTGCCAGCAGCCCCCGAGGCCTGAACACCGGGGAGCTGTTTTTT
.	TRBV4-3	.	TRBJ2-1	CASSPGRASYNEQFF	TGCGCCAGCAGCCCGGGACGAGCATCCTACAATGAGCAGTTCTTC
TRBD1	TRBV5-1	many	TRBJ2-7	CARWTGYYEQYF	TGCGCGCGATGGACAGGGTACTACGAGCAGTACTTC
.	TRBV7-8	.	TRBJ2-7	CASSSRPTGRSYEQYF	TGTGCCAGCAGCTCTCGACCCACGGGCAGAAGCTACGAGCAGTACTTC
.	TRBV10-3	few	TRBJ2-7	CAITRRGSKGSYEQYF	TGTGCCATCACCCGAAGAGGCTCCAAAGGCTCCTACGAGCAGTACTTC
TRBD1	TRBV11-2	many	TRBJ2-5	CASSFPRTGMSRETQYF	TGTGCCAGCAGCTTCCCCCGGACAGGGATGAGTAGAGAGACCCAGTACTTC
TRBD2	TRBV9	many	TRBJ2-1	CASSARTSGSKHNEQFF	TGTGCCAGCAGCGCCCGGACTAGCGGGAGTAAGCACAATGAGCAGTTCTTC
.	TRBV5-1	many	TRBJ1-3	CASSLEGLFSGNTIYF	TGCGCCAGCAGCTTGGAAGGATTATTCTCTGGAAACACCATATATTTT
.	TRBV12-3/TRBV12-4	many	TRBJ1-1	CASSVQGGVDTEAFF	TGTGCCAGCAGTGTTCAGGGAGGGGTCGACACTGAAGCTTTCTTT
TRBD1	TRBV5-6	many	TRBJ1-2	CASSPPSGTDNGYTF	TGTGCCAGCAGCCCCCCCTCCGGGACAGACAATGGCTACACCTTC
TRBD1	TRBV27	many	TRBJ2-7	CASGSRDRPREQYF	TGTGCCAGCGGATCCCGGGACAGGCCAAGAGAGCAGTACTTC
.	TRBV7-8	many	TRBJ2-3	CASSLSEGWRTDTQYF	TGTGCCAGCAGCTTATCGGAAGGGTGGCGCACAGATACGCAGTATTTT
TRBD2	TRBV28	many	TRBJ2-7	CASSFPSGDSYEQYF	TGTGCCAGCAGTTTCCCTAGCGGGGACTCCTACGAGCAGTACTTC
.	TRBV5-1	many	TRBJ2-7	CASSLVQGGEQYF	TGCGCCAGCAGCTTGGTGCAGGGTGGCGAGCAGTACTTC
TRBD2	TRBV7-6	few	TRBJ2-1	CASSLRSSGIKLSYNEQFF	TGTGCCAGCAGCTTAAGGTCTAGCGGCATTAAACTCTCCTACAATGAGCAGTTCTTC
TRBD2	TRBV29-1	many	TRBJ2-7	CSAGTSGGYEQYF	TGCAGCGCCGGGACTAGCGGGGGCTACGAGCAGTACTTC
.	TRBV6-1	.	TRBJ2-2	CASSEALTWTVAGELFF	TGTGCCAGCAGTGAAGCCCTCACCTGGACGGTTGCCGGGGAGCTGTTTTTT
.	TRBV24-1	many	TRBJ1-2	CATSDSGDYGYTF	TGTGCCACCAGTGATTCAGGGGACTATGGCTACACCTTC
.	TRBV6-1	.	TRBJ2-1	CASSGATSYNEQFF	TGTGCCAGCAGTGGGGCTACCTCCTACAATGAGCAGTTCTTC
.	TRBV12-5	few	TRBJ2-1	CASGDPSTEQFF	TGTGCTAGTGGGGACCCAAGTACTGAGCAGTTCTTC
TRBD1	TRBV20-1	.	TRBJ2-7	CSARLWDRRSSYEQYF	TGCAGTGCTAGGCTCTGGGACAGGCGGAGCTCCTACGAGCAGTACTTC
.	TRBV5-1	many	TRBJ2-7	CASSPWGPTYEQYF	TGCGCCAGCAGCCCCTGGGGGCCAACCTACGAGCAGTACTTC
TRBD2	TRBV5-1	few	TRBJ2-1	CASSLAYEGTRSYIEQFF	TGCGCCAGCAGCTTGGCCTATGAAGGGACTAGATCCTACATTGAGCAGTTCTTC
.	TRBV6-5	few	TRBJ2-7	CASSYSGARREQYF	TGTGCCAGCAGTTACTCAGGGGCCCGGAGGGAGCAGTACTTC
.	TRBV6-1	few	TRBJ2-6	CASSAQGTGANVLTF	TGTGCCAGCAGTGCACAGGGAACTGGGGCCAACGTCCTGACTTTC
TRBD2	TRBV12-3/TRBV12-4	many	TRBJ2-7	CASTLAGGSYEQYF	TGTGCCAGCACCCTAGCGGGAGGATCCTACGAGCAGTACTTC
TRBD2	TRBV2	.	TRBJ2-5	CASSEKAGGPKTQYF	TGTGCCAGCAGTGAGAAAGCGGGAGGGCCAAAGACCCAGTACTTC